Sequencing of this TCR beta chain was carried out in a study of blood T cells in healthy people across ages. The CDR3 has 17 residues. Losses at the gene ends were 2 bases for V and 2 bases for J; bases not matched to a gene: 8. About this clonotype itself: What it recognizes is unknown.

Using a J-beta primer mix together with a sample-barcoded 5' primer, a second PCR was run for roughly 6 to 11 cycles. Individual samples furnished no less than 2.5 million CDR3-containing paired-end reads apiece. MiXCR, applied by TCRdb to the 5' RACE reads, yields one record per CDR3 protein. The repertoire holds around 2 million distinct CDR3 sequences, with approximately 39% as singletons. In each sample, at least 7 million PBMCs were isolated. The amount of total RNA extracted per sample was at least 5.5 micrograms. Study-level points and caveats: Unknown CMV status may confound age-related changes in expanded clones.

This clonotype originated in a human donor in good health. The sample taken for sequencing was blood. The genes are TRBV12-3 or TRBV12-4 and TRBJ2-1; TRBD2 matches at 8 bases. The CDR3: CASSLFGGGPPYNEQFF. DNA for the CDR3: TGTGCCAGCAGTTTATTCGGCGGGGGGCCTCCCTACAATGAGCAGTTCTTC.